This T cell receptor (beta chain) stems from a study of post-analysis software for immune sequencing data. Broader study findings: Roughly five TRBV segments appeared more often in patients than in controls, and TRBV5-6, TRBV5-1 and TRBV20-1 were among these. Among multiple sclerosis patients, normalized Chao1 diversity was significantly below that of controls.

cDNA libraries of TCR beta carried unique molecular identifiers. Starting from approximately 0.95 to 9.8 million T cells, the study yielded 460,000 or so cDNA molecules. TCRdb ran MiXCR on the PCR reads and lists one entry per CDR3 protein. In the table there are roughly 800,000 distinct CDR3 sequences, roughly 27% of which are singletons. Remarks on this clonotype: Its antigen is unknown.

The CDR3 runs 13 residues. The V gene's germline CDR1 is MNHGY and CDR2 SVAAGI. This chain joins TRBV6-9 and TRBJ2-5; 9 nucleotides agree with TRBD2. The J call is in doubt because the DNA end fits TRBJ2-7 better. Sequencing was done on a sample of blood. This TCR came from a girl under 18 with multiple sclerosis. CDR3 sequence: CASQRLAEYEQYF. The DNA for the CDR3 is TGTGCCAGCCAAAGACTAGCGGAATACGAGCAGTACTTC.